What follows is one T cell receptor beta chain and its context. The sample is drawn from a study of blood T cell repertoires in COVID-19. Study context: Material from acute and convalescent COVID-19 was sourced from the United States, Italy and Spain. T cells, B-cell-depleted T cells, or PBMCs supplied cDNA or gDNA.

Donors of Cohort 3 who recovered were those that had two negative PCRs, clearance, or symptom resolution. Data came from immunoSEQ multiplex PCR; TCRdb stores just in-frame clones and leaves some out. Of around 250,000 clones in the sample, about 88% were seen once. The clonotype comes from a woman aged 50 to 65 who had recovered from COVID-19. The specimen sequenced was PBMCs or T cells enriched from blood (not recorded which).

Here the CDR3 DNA reads TGTGCCAGCAGCCCGGACAGATTCAATGAGCAGTTCTTC. Protein: CASSPDRFNEQFF. V usage is TRBV5-8 and J usage is TRBJ2-1, with D possibly being TRBD1 (6 bases). Deletions cut 4 bases from V and 6 bases from J, with 11 bases between. Germline V lookup: CDR1 SGHTS, CDR2 YDEGEE. The CDR3 spans 13 residues. The whole variable domain, remainder taken from reference TRBV5-8 and TRBJ2-1, is EAGVTQSPTHLIKTRGQQATLRCSPISGHTSVYWYQQALGLGLQFLLWYDEGEERNRGNFPPRFSGRQFPNYSSELNVNALELEDSALYLCASSPDRFNEQFFGPGTRLTVL.